The 12 T cell receptor beta chains given below trace back to one sample, sequenced in a study of T cell changes during pregnancy in multiple sclerosis. Measured with immunoSEQ multiplex PCR; TCRdb has only the in-frame clones, and not every one. The repertoire includes 60,000 or so clones, just under 90% of them detected once, and roughly 0.9% sits in the top ten. Sequencing was performed on peripheral blood, taken in the first trimester of pregnancy. These receptors were obtained from a female donor in good health, enrolled as a control in a pregnancy study.

V is TRBV23-1 and J is TRBJ2-7; TRBD1 matches at 8 bases. TRBV23-1 counts as an open reading frame of uncertain function. This CDR3 comprises 14 residues. V trimming: 4 bases; J trimming: 0 bases; junction bases outside the gene matches: 2. The CDR3 reads CASSPGGISYEQYF. The CDR3 region has the DNA TGCGCCAGCAGTCCAGGGGGCATCTCCTACGAGCAGTACTTC.

The chain uses TRBV2 and TRBJ1-6, with D perhaps matching TRBD1 (5 bases). Germline loops: CDR1 SNHLY, CDR2 FYNNEI. V was trimmed by 6 bases and J by 7 bases, leaving 19 bases between them. The CDR3 is made up of 16 amino acids. CDR3 amino acids: CASREIFQGFNSPLHF. For the CDR3, the DNA is TGTGCCAGCAGGGAGATATTCCAGGGTTTCAATTCACCCCTCCACTTT.

The chain is built from TRBV6-5 and TRBJ2-3; D not resolved. Germline CDR1 MNHEY, CDR2 SVGAGI. V lost 7 bases and J lost 2, with 4 bases in between. The CDR3 is 11 amino acids. CDR3 DNA sequence: TGTGCCAGCACCTTCACAGATACGCAGTATTTT. Its protein product is CASTFTDTQYF.

J is TRBJ1-2 and V is TRBV27; tentatively, D is TRBD1 (6 bases). Trimming pared 3 bases from V and 1 base from J, leaving 9 bases between. The CDR3 covers 14 residues. Per germline, CDR1 MNHEY and CDR2 SMNVEV (reference sequence). The CDR3 region has the DNA TGTGCCAGCAGTTTTCTAGGGGGTAACTATGGCTACACCTTC. Protein product: CASSFLGGNYGYTF.

The chain links TRBV19 to TRBJ1-2; D is unresolved. Germline values: CDR1 LNHDA, CDR2 SQIVND (reference sequence). V lost 7 bases and J 0 bases, leaving 12 bases between the germline ends. The CDR3 covers 14 residues. CDR3 sequence reads: CASNPGKANYGYTF. The CDR3 nucleotides read TGTGCCAGTAACCCCGGGAAAGCTAACTATGGCTACACCTTC.

The V call is TRBV11-2, the J call TRBJ1-2; 7 bases fit TRBD1. CDR3 length equals 13 residues. V shed 4 bases and J 2 bases; nucleotides not matched to a gene: 1. From germline, CDR1 is SGHAT and CDR2 FQNNGV. The CDR3 loop is CASSWDRNYGYTF. The CDR3 region has the DNA TGTGCCAGCAGCTGGGACAGAAACTATGGCTACACCTTC.

This chain uses TRBV6-1 with TRBJ1-1, with unresolved D. Trimming left V 7 bases short and J 1 base short, with 10 bases between. The germline V gene encodes CDR1 MNHNS and CDR2 SASEGT. The CDR3 covers 13 residues. CDR3 sequence reads: CASTSTQNTEAFF. CDR3 DNA sequence: TGTGCCAGCACCTCGACACAGAACACTGAAGCTTTCTTT.

The CDR3 nucleotides are TGTGCCAGCACCCAGGACGGGACTAGCGGGGGAGGAGAGACCCAGTACTTC. The encoded protein is CASTQDGTSGGGETQYF. This rearrangement joins TRBV9 to TRBJ2-5; 14 bases are shared with TRBD2. The CDR3 is made up of 17 amino acids. V was pared by 6 bases and J by 4 bases, with 11 bases of the junction left unmatched. Germline CDR1 and CDR2: SGDLS and YYNGEE.

The rearrangement links TRBV10-3 to TRBJ2-7, with D possibly being TRBD1 (5 bases). V lost 7 bases and J 1 base, leaving 14 bases between the germline ends. Germline CDR1 reads ENHRY; CDR2 reads SYGVKD. This CDR3 contains 14 residues. In DNA form, the CDR3 reads TGTGCCATCACTGACAGTACCCAGTCCTACGAGCAGTACTTC. Translated: CAITDSTQSYEQYF.

This clone was recorded a few times. The V call is TRBV30, the J call TRBJ1-6, with a weak D call TRBD1 (6 bases). In germline, CDR1 is GTSNPN, CDR2 SVGIG (reference sequence). This CDR3 spans 14 amino acids. V was pared by 5 bases and J by 8 bases, with 16 bases between. The CDR3: CAWQGGAKDSPLHF. CDR3 bases: TGTGCCTGGCAAGGGGGAGCTAAGGATTCACCCCTCCACTTT.

The sample holds one count of this clone. The V gene is TRBV5-4, the J gene TRBJ2-3; D may be TRBD1 (5 bases). CDR3 length equals 15 residues. V lost 0 bases to trimming and J lost 0 bases, with 8 bases between them. Germline assignment: CDR1 SGHNT and CDR2 YYREEE (reference sequence). The CDR3 coding sequence is TGTGCCAGCAGCTTGGCCCAGGGCAGCACAGATACGCAGTATTTT. This codes for CASSLAQGSTDTQYF.

The rearrangement uses TRBV7-9 and TRBJ1-6; 7 nucleotides line up with TRBD1. Trimming at V came to 5 bases and at J to 11 bases, leaving 9 bases not matched to a gene. This CDR3 is 14 amino acids long. Germline V gene lookup returns CDR1 SEHNR and CDR2 FQNEAQ (reference sequence). CDR3 protein: CASSIDRELTPLHF. The CDR3 nucleotides are TGTGCCAGCAGCATCGACAGGGAATTGACACCCCTCCACTTT.